This is a list of T cell receptor beta chains from one sample in a study of identical twins. TCRdb used MiXCR to reprocess the 5' RACE reads, holding one entry per CDR3 protein. In the table there are about 470,000 distinct CDR3 sequences, 24% of which are singletons. These data also formed part of another study, on T cells expressing NK-cell markers.

The sample was CD4+ T cells sorted from blood. These receptors all come from a woman in her late teens or twenties in good health. Each CDR3 is given with its conserved first and last residue. D genes are given only for firm matches. The size field is filled for only some rows; it gives once, few, many or a size class.

NA	NA	TRBV20-1	TRBJ1-5	CSASSGNQPQHF	TGCAGTGCTAGCTCGGGAAACCAGCCCCAGCATTTT
TRBD1	NA	TRBV20-1	TRBJ2-7	CSAVAGTGVLPEQYF	TGCAGTGCCGTCGCGGGGACAGGGGTACTCCCCGAGCAGTACTTC
NA	few	TRBV7-9	TRBJ2-2	CASSQGQIFANTGELFF	TGTGCCAGCAGCCAGGGGCAGATTTTCGCGAACACCGGGGAGCTGTTTTTT
TRBD1	NA	TRBV5-6	TRBJ2-1	CASSFLGRGPSSYNEQFF	TGTGCCAGCAGCTTTCTGGGCAGGGGGCCTAGCTCCTACAATGAGCAGTTCTTC
NA	NA	TRBV5-5	TRBJ2-7	CASSVGVEQYF	TGTGCCAGCAGCGTAGGGGTCGAGCAGTACTTC
TRBD2	few	TRBV7-2	TRBJ2-1	CASSSRTSGSNEQFF	TGTGCCAGCAGCTCTCGGACTAGCGGGAGTAATGAGCAGTTCTTC
TRBD2	NA	TRBV7-7	TRBJ2-1	CASSLFGDRLADDNEQFF	TGTGCCAGCAGCTTATTTGGAGATCGCCTAGCGGACGACAATGAGCAGTTCTTC
NA	few	TRBV10-1	TRBJ1-2	CASSEDPNYGYTF	TGCGCCAGCAGTGAGGACCCTAACTATGGCTACACCTTC
TRBD2	NA	TRBV14	TRBJ2-1	CASSQDPRTSESSYNEQFF	TGTGCCAGCAGCCAAGATCCACGGACTAGCGAGAGCTCCTACAATGAGCAGTTCTTC
NA	NA	TRBV19	TRBJ2-2	CASRRDTANTGELFF	TGTGCCAGTAGGAGGGACACTGCGAACACCGGGGAGCTGTTTTTT
NA	NA	TRBV7-9	TRBJ1-2	CASSSNRGFLYTF	TGTGCCAGCAGCTCAAATCGGGGCTTTCTCTACACCTTC
NA	NA	TRBV10-3	TRBJ2-7	CAISASPLMEQYF	TGTGCCATCAGTGCGAGTCCTCTAATGGAGCAGTACTTC
NA	NA	TRBV5-1	TRBJ2-1	CASSLGTGTQQFF	TGCGCCAGCAGCTTGGGAACAGGAACCCAGCAGTTCTTC
NA	NA	TRBV7-2	TRBJ2-1	CASSLAGGYYNEQFF	TGTGCCAGCAGCTTAGCGGGAGGTTACTACAATGAGCAGTTCTTC
TRBD2	NA	TRBV11-2	TRBJ2-1	CASSPRLTSGSNEQFF	TGTGCCAGCAGCCCGCGCCTGACTAGCGGGAGCAATGAGCAGTTCTTC
NA	many	TRBV2	TRBJ2-3	CAVTWVGTDTQYF	TGTGCTGTGACCTGGGTGGGCACAGATACGCAGTATTTT
NA	NA	TRBV6-2/TRBV6-3	TRBJ2-1	CASSVALNYNEQFF	TGTGCCAGCAGCGTAGCGTTAAACTACAATGAGCAGTTCTTC
TRBD2	NA	TRBV12-5	TRBJ2-2	CASGLAASSGRATGELFF	TGTGCTAGTGGTTTGGCCGCGTCTAGCGGGAGGGCCACCGGGGAGCTGTTTTTT
TRBD2	NA	TRBV20-1	TRBJ2-5	CSARGTSGNRYQETQYF	TGCAGTGCTAGGGGGACTAGCGGTAACCGGTACCAAGAGACCCAGTACTTC
NA	few	TRBV29-1	TRBJ1-1	CSVPRVNTEAFF	TGCAGCGTTCCCAGGGTCAACACTGAAGCTTTCTTT
NA	NA	TRBV20-1	TRBJ1-2	CSASSGGDYGYTF	TGCAGTGCTAGTTCCGGCGGGGACTATGGCTACACCTTC
NA	NA	TRBV18	TRBJ1-1	CASSPDRATEAFF	TGTGCCAGCTCACCCGACAGAGCCACTGAAGCTTTCTTT
TRBD1	NA	TRBV5-5	TRBJ2-5	CASSFRTGQETQYF	TGTGCCAGCAGCTTCCGGACAGGGCAAGAGACCCAGTACTTC
TRBD2	NA	TRBV12-3/TRBV12-4	TRBJ2-5	CASSLWEGRKEETQYF	TGTGCCAGCAGTTTATGGGAGGGGAGAAAAGAAGAGACCCAGTACTTC
TRBD2	NA	TRBV9	TRBJ2-3	CASSVQSGGTDTQYF	TGTGCCAGCAGCGTACAGAGCGGGGGTACAGATACGCAGTATTTT
NA	NA	TRBV5-1	TRBJ1-1	CASRGGLGNTEAFF	TGCGCCAGCAGGGGGGGGTTAGGAAACACTGAAGCTTTCTTT
NA	NA	TRBV14	TRBJ2-7	CASSQDLGFPGGASYEQYF	TGTGCCAGCAGCCAAGATCTTGGGTTTCCGGGGGGCGCGTCCTACGAGCAGTACTTC
NA	few	TRBV6-5	TRBJ2-3	CASSNFGTLQYF	TGTGCCAGCAGTAACTTCGGGACGCTGCAGTATTTT
NA	many	TRBV5-1	TRBJ2-3	CASSLAEDTQYF	TGCGCCAGCAGCTTGGCCGAGGATACGCAGTATTTT
NA	NA	TRBV5-1	TRBJ2-5	CASRSQIQETQYF	TGCGCCAGCAGATCCCAGATCCAAGAGACCCAGTACTTC
TRBD2	NA	TRBV7-9	TRBJ2-1	CASSLGLRESDEQFF	TGTGCCAGCAGCTTAGGCTTGCGGGAGAGCGATGAGCAGTTCTTC
TRBD1	NA	TRBV5-1	TRBJ2-5	CASSTGQGGAETQYF	TGCGCCAGCAGCACCGGACAGGGGGGTGCAGAGACCCAGTACTTC
TRBD2	NA	TRBV11-1	TRBJ2-1	CASSQRPASGFRNEQFF	TGTGCCAGCAGCCAGAGGCCGGCTAGCGGGTTCCGAAATGAGCAGTTCTTC
NA	many	TRBV5-5	TRBJ2-7	CASSLNRAYEQYF	TGTGCCAGCAGCCTTAACCGTGCATACGAGCAGTACTTC
TRBD2	NA	TRBV9	TRBJ2-7	CASSSRGGSTYEQYF	TGTGCCAGCAGCTCGCGGGGGGGCTCCACCTACGAGCAGTACTTC